The text below deals with one T cell receptor (beta chain). Antigen unknown. Produced via immunoSEQ multiplex PCR; TCRdb's table is partial and in-frame only. The sample gives 450,000 to 550,000 clones, about nine tenths of which show up once; 1.7% is in the top ten. The data belong to a study of Ad26.COV2.S vaccination and SARS-CoV-2 variants. Study details: Donor was assigned to the Ad26.COV2.S arm of trial COV1001. Once, or twice with 56 days between doses, Ad26.COV2.S was given intramuscularly.

Treatment noted: roughly 20 received Ad26.COV2.S at low or high dose, single or two shots; about five received placebo; per-sample allocation not given. Sampling was done on day 63 after the first vaccine or placebo injection. Study-wide results and limits: An underestimation of total T cell responses may have resulted from the TCR breadth and depth analyses. CD8+ and CD4+ T cells specific for spike reportedly responded with substantial breadth after vaccination.

The receptor was derived from a person aged 18-60 years who received the Ad26.COV2.S COVID-19 vaccine or a placebo. Material: peripheral blood, obtained in a trial of Ad26.COV2.S vaccine versus placebo.

CDR3 in amino acids: CASSTRTSGSTDTQYF. The CDR3 nucleotides read TGTGCCAGCAGCACACGGACTAGCGGGAGTACAGATACGCAGTATTTT. The chain couples TRBV7-9 to TRBJ2-3, with TRBD2 matching over 13 bases. Germline values: CDR1 SEHNR, CDR2 FQNEAQ (reference sequence). Unmatched junction bases numbered 5, after V lost 5 bases and J lost 3 bases. This CDR3 has 16 residues.